This T cell receptor beta chain was sequenced in a study of neoadjuvant anti-PD-1 for oral cavity cancer. Study information: Most patients had three to four biweekly doses of 3 mg/kg nivolumab before resection.

There are a few counts of this clone. The antigen is undetermined. The sample holds other DNA sequences that translate to the same CDR3. Findings and limits, study-wide: Only three patients per response group were TCR-analyzed; validation needed.

Time point described: after neoadjuvant nivolumab, at surgical resection. Trimming cost V 2 bases and J 5 bases, with 3 bases left between them. This CDR3 is built from 11 residues. Germline values: CDR1 SGHTA, CDR2 FQGNSA. TCRdb keeps only in-frame clones here, not all; method: immunoSEQ multiplex PCR. The sample contains around 35,000 clones, more than 35% of which appear only once. The sequence derives from a person between 40 and 80 years old with oral cavity squamous cell carcinoma. The chain is built from TRBV7-2 and TRBJ2-5; D gene uncertain. Sequences were derived from tumor tissue, sampled after nivolumab (anti-PD-1) treatment. The CDR3 bases are TGTGCCAGCAGCTTACAGGAGACCCAGTACTTC. Encoded protein: CASSLQETQYF.